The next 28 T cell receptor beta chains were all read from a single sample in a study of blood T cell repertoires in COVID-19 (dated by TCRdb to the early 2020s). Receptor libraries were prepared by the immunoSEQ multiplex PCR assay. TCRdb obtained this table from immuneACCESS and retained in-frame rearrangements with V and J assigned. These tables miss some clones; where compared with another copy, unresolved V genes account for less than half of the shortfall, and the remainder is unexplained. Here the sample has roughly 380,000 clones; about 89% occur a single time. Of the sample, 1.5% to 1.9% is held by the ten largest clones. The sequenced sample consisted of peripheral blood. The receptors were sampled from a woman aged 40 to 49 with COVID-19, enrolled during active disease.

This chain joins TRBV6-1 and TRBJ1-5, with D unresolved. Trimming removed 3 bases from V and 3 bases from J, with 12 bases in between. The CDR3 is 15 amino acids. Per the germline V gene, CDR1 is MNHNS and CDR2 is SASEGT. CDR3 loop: CASSENRATNQPQHF. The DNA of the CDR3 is TGTGCCAGCAGTGAGAACAGAGCCACCAATCAGCCCCAGCATTTT.

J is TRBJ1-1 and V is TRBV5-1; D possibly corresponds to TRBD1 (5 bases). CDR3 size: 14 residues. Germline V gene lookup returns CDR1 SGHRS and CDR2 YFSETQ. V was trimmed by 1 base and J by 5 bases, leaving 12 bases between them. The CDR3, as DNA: TGCGCCAGCAGCTTGACAACGGAGGGGACTGAAGCTTTCTTT. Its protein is CASSLTTEGTEAFF.

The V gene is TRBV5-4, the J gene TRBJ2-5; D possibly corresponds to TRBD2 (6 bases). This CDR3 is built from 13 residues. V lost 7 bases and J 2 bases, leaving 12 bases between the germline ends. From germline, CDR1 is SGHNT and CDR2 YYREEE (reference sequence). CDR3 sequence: CASQASGQETQYF. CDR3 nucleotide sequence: TGTGCCAGCCAAGCGAGCGGGCAAGAGACCCAGTACTTC.

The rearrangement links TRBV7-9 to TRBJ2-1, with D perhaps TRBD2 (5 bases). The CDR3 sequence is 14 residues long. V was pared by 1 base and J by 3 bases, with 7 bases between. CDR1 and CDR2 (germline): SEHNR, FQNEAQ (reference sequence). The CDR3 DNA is TGTGCCAGCAGCTTAGTTACTAGCTACAATGAGCAGTTCTTC. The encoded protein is CASSLVTSYNEQFF.

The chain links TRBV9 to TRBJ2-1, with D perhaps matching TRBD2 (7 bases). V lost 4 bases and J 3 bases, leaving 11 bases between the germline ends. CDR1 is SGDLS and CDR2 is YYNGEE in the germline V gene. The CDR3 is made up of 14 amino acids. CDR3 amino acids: CASSPGGSYNEQFF. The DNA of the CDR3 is TGTGCCAGCAGCCCGGGGGGCAGCTACAATGAGCAGTTCTTC.

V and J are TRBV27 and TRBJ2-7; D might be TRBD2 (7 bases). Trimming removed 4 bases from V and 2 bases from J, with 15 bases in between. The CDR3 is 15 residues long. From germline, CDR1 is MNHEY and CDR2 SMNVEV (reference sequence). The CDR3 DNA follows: TGTGCCAGCAGTTGGGGGGGTGGGGGCACCTACGAGCAGTACTTC. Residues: CASSWGGGGTYEQYF.

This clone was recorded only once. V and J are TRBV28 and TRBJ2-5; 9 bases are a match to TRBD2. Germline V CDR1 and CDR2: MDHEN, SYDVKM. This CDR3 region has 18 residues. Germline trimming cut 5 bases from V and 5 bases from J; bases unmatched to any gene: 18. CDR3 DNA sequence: TGTGCCAGCAGTACGGTACGGCGGGGGGGCCAAAGCAAGGAGACCCAGTACTTC. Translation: CASSTVRRGGQSKETQYF.

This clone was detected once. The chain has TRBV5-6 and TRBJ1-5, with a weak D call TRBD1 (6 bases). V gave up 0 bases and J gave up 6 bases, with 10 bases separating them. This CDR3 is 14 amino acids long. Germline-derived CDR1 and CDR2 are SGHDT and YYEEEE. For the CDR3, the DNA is TGTGCCAGCAGCTTGGGTAGGGGGACTCAGCCCCAGCATTTT. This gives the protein CASSLGRGTQPQHF.

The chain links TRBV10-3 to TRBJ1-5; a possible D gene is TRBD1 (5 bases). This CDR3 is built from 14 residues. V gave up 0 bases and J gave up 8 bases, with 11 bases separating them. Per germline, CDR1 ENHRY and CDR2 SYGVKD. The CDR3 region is CAISESGGDEPQHF. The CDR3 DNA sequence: TGTGCCATCAGTGAGTCGGGGGGGGACGAGCCCCAGCATTTT.

This CDR3 reads CASSFLLSGNEQFF. The CDR3 region has the DNA TGTGCCAGCAGCTTTCTCTTGAGCGGGAATGAGCAGTTCTTC. The gene calls are TRBV11-2 and TRBJ2-1; maybe TRBD2 (6 bases). Germline assignment: CDR1 SGHAT and CDR2 FQNNGV. V lost 3 bases and J 7 bases, leaving 13 bases between the germline ends. The CDR3 has 14 amino acids. The complete variable domain, with remaining parts taken from reference TRBV11-2 and TRBJ2-1, reads EAGVAQSPRYKIIEKRQSVAFWCNPISGHATLYWYQQILGQGPKLLIQFQNNGVVDDSQLPKDRFSAERLKGVDSTLKIQPAKLEDSAVYLCASSFLLSGNEQFFGPGTRLTVL.

The CDR3 nucleotides read TGTGCCAGCAGCCCCACCCCCGGGACTCGATCAGATACGCAGTATTTT. Translation: CASSPTPGTRSDTQYF. This sequence joins TRBV27 and TRBJ2-3, with a weak D call TRBD2 (6 bases). This CDR3 contains 16 residues. Germline V gene data show CDR1 as MNHEY and CDR2 as SMNVEV (reference sequence). Trimming took 6 bases from V and 4 from J, leaving 20 bases between them.

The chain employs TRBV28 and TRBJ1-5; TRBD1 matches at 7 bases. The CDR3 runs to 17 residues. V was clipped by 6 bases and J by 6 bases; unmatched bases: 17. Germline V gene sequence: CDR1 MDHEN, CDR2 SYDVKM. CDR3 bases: TGTGCCAGCAGACCCCCCCCGGGACAGCGGCTGTTTCAGCCCCAGCATTTT. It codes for CASRPPPGQRLFQPQHF.

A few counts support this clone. This chain's CDR3 is CASTRPGPMNTEAFF. The CDR3 region has the DNA TGTGCCAGCACCAGGCCAGGTCCCATGAACACTGAAGCTTTCTTT. V is TRBV3-1 (or the pseudogene TRBV3-2) and J is TRBJ1-1, with D uncertain. The CDR3 has 15 amino acids. Germline V CDR1 and CDR2: LGHDT, YNNKEL (reference sequence). V was shortened by 7 bases and J by 0 bases, with 15 bases between the two germline ends.

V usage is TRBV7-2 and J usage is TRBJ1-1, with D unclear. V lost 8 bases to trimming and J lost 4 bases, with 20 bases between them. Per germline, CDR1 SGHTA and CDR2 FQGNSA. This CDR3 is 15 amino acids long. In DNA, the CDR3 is TGTGCCAGCCTAAATGGGAGGACGAGTGGCACTGAAGCTTTCTTT. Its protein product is CASLNGRTSGTEAFF.

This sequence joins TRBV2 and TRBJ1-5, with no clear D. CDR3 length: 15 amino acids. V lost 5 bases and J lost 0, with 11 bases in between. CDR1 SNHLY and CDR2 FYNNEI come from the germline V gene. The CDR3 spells CASSPRTVSNQPQHF. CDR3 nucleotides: TGTGCCAGCAGTCCTCGTACAGTTAGCAATCAGCCCCAGCATTTT.

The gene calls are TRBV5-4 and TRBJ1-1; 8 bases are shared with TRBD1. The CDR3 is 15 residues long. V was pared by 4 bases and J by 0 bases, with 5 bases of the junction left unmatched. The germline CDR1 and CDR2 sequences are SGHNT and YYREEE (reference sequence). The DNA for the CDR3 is TGTGCCAGCAGCGGGGGGGGACAGGTGAACACTGAAGCTTTCTTT. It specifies CASSGGGQVNTEAFF.

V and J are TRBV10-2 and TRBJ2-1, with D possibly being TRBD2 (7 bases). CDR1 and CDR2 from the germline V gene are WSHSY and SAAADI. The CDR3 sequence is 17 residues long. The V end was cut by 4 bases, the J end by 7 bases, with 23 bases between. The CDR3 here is CASSGDRRGGRSNEQFF. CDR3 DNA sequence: TGCGCCAGCAGTGGAGATAGGAGGGGGGGCCGGAGTAATGAGCAGTTCTTC.

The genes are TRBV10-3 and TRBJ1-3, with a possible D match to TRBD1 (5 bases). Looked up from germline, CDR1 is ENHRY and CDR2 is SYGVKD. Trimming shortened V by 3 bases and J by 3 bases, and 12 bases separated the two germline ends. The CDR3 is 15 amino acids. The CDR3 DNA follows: TGTGCCATCAGTGACAGGGTTGTAGTTGGAAACACCATATATTTT. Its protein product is CAISDRVVVGNTIYF.

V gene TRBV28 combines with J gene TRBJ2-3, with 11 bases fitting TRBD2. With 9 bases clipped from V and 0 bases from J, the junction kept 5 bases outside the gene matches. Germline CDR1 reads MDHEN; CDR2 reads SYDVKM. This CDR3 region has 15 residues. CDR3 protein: CASFSGRASTDTQYF. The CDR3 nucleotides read TGTGCCAGTTTTAGCGGGAGGGCCAGCACAGATACGCAGTATTTT.

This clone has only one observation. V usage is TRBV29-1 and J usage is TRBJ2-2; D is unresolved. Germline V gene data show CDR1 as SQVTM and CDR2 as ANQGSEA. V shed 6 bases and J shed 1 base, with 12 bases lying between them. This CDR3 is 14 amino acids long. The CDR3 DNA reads TGCAGCGTCCCCGGCCCAGGGAACACCGGGGAGCTGTTTTTT. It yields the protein CSVPGPGNTGELFF.

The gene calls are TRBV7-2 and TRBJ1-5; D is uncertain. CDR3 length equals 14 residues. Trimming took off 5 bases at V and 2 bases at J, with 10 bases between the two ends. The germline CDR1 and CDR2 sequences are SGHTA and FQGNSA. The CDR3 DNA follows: TGTGCCAGCAGCCCCGCCGGGGGCAATCAGCCCCAGCATTTT. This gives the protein CASSPAGGNQPQHF.

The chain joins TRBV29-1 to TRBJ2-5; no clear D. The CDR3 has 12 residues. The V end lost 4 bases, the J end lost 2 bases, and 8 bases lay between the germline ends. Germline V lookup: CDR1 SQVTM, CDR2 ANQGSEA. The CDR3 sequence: CSVARGQETQYF. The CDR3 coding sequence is TGCAGCGTTGCTAGAGGACAAGAGACCCAGTACTTC. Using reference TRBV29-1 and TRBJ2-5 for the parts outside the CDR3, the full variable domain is SAVISQKPSRDICQRGTSLTIQCQVDSQVTMMFWYRQQPGQSLTLIATANQGSEATYESGFVIDKFPISRPNLTFSTLTVSNMSPEDSSIYLCSVARGQETQYFGPGTRLLVL.

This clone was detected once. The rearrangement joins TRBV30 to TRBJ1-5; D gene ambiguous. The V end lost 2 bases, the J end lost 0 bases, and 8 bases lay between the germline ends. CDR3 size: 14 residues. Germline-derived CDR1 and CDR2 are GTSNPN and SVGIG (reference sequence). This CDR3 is CAWSTGTSNQPQHF. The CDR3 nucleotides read TGTGCCTGGAGTACGGGAACTAGCAATCAGCCCCAGCATTTT.

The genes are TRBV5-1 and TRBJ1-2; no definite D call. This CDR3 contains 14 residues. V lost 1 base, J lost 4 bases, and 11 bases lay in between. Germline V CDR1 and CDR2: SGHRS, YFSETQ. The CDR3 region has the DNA TGCGCCAGCAGCTTGACGGGGAACCTCTATGGCTACACCTTC. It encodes CASSLTGNLYGYTF.

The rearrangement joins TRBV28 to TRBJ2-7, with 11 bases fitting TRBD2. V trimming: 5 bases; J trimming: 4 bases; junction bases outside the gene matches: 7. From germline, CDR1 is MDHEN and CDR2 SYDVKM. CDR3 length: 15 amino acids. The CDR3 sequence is CASSTSGSSLYEQYF. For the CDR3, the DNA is TGTGCCAGCAGTACTAGCGGGAGTAGTTTATACGAGCAGTACTTC.

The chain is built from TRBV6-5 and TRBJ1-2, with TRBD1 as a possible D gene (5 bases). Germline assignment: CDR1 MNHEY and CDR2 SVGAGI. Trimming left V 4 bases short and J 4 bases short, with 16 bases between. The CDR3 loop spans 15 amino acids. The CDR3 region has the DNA TGTGCCAGCAGTTTTTCCGGGACTCCTCGCTATGGCTACACCTTC. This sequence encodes CASSFSGTPRYGYTF.

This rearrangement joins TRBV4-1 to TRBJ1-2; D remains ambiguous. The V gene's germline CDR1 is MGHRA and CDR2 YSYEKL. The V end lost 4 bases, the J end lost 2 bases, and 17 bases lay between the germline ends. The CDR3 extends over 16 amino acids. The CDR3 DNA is TGCGCCAGCAGCCGAGACGGAGAACGGGAGAACTATGGCTACACCTTC. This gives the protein CASSRDGERENYGYTF.

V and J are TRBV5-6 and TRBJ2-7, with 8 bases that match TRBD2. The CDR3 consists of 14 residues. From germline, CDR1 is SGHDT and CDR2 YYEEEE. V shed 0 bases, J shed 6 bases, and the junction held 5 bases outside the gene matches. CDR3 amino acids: CASSLERGPSEQYF. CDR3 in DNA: TGTGCCAGCAGCTTGGAGCGGGGGCCTTCCGAGCAGTACTTC.